This T cell receptor (beta chain) was identified during a study of shared clonotypes between healthy human individuals. Naive CD8 cells lacked CD45RO, underwent positive selection for CCR7 and left out terminally differentiated effector memory CD45RA+ cells. The CDR3 sequence is 14 residues long. Germline V gives CDR1 SNHLY, CDR2 FYNNEI. Trimming took off 7 bases at V and 5 bases at J, with 17 bases between the two ends. Sequencing used immunoSEQ multiplex PCR; TCRdb keeps in-frame clones, though not all of them. Of under 1 million clones in the sample, 90% to 97% are singletons; the top ten hold less than 0.3%.

Source material: naive CD8+ T cells sorted from blood. The origin of this receptor is a man aged 25 to 40 in good health. The chain has TRBV2 and TRBJ1-1; D gene unclear. This CDR3 is CASTPQALGTEAFF. The DNA of the CDR3 is TGTGCCAGCACTCCCCAGGCCCTAGGGACTGAAGCTTTCTTT.